This TCR beta chain was profiled in a study of T-cell reconstitution after alpha-beta-depleted transplantation in children. TCRbeta library preparation incorporated unique molecular identifiers. Using its own MiXCR run on the PCR reads, TCRdb lists one record per CDR3 protein. The table lists over 300,000 distinct CDR3 sequences, over 9% of them singletons. V dropped 1 base and J dropped 2 bases, with 11 bases sitting between them. Germline V CDR1 and CDR2: SGHTA, FQGNSA. The CDR3 is 15 residues long. This clonotype was picked up a small number of times. This sequence joins TRBV7-2 and TRBJ2-5, with D perhaps matching TRBD2 (6 bases). The sequence derives from a human donor who donated a stem cell graft to a child with acute lymphoblastic leukemia. The material was PBMCs from the stem cell graft donor, obtained from the stem cell graft. CDR3 sequence reads: CASSLGGTEQETQYF. CDR3 nucleotides: TGTGCCAGCAGCTTAGGCGGGACCGAACAAGAGACCCAGTACTTC.